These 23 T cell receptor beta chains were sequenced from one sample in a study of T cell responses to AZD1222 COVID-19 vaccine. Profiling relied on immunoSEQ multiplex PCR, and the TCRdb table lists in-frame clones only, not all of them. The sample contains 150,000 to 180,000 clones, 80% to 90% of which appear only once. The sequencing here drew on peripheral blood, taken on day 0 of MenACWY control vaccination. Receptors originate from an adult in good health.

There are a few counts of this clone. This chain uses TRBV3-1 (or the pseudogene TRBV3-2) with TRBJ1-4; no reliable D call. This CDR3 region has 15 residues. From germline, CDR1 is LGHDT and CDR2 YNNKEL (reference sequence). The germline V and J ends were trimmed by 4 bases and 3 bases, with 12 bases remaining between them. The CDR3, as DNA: TGTGCCAGCAGCCCCTCGGACGGTTCTAATGAAAAACTGTTTTTT. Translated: CASSPSDGSNEKLFF.

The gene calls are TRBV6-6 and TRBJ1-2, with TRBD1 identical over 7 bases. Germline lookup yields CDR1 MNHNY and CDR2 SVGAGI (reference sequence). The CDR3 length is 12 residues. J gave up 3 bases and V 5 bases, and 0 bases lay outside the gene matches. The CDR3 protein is CASSTGDYGYTF. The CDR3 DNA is TGTGCCAGCAGTACAGGGGACTATGGCTACACCTTC.

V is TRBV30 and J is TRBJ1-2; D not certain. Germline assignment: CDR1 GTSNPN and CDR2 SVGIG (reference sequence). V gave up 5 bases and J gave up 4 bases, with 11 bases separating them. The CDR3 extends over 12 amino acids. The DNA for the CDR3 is TGTGCCTGGTCCCCACACATCTATGGCTACACCTTC. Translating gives CAWSPHIYGYTF.

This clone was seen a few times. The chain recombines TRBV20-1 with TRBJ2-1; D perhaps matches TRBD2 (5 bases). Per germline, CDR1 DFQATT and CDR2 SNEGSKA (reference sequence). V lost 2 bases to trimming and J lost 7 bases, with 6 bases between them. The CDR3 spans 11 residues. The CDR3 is CSARRGNEQFF. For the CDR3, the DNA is TGCAGTGCTAGACGAGGGAATGAGCAGTTCTTC.

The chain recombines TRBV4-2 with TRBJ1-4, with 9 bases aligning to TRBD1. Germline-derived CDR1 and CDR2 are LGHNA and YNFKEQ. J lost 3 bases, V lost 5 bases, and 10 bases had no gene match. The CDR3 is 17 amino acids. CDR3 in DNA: TGTGCCAGCAGCTCCCACGACCGGGACAGGGCTAATGAAAAACTGTTTTTT. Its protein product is CASSSHDRDRANEKLFF.

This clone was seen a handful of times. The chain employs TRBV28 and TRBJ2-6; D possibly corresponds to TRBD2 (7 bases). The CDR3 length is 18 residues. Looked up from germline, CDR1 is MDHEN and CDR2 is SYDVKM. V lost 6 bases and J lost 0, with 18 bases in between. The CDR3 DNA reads TGTGCCAGCAGCGCACAGGGACTAAGGAGCTCTGGGGCCAACGTCCTGACTTTC. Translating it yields CASSAQGLRSSGANVLTF.

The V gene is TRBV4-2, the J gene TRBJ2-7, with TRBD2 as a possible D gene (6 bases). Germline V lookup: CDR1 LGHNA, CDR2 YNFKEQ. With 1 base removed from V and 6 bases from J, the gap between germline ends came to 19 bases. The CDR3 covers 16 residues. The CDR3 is CASSQVDRDSRVEQYF. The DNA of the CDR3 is TGTGCCAGCAGCCAAGTGGATAGGGACTCCCGGGTCGAGCAGTACTTC.

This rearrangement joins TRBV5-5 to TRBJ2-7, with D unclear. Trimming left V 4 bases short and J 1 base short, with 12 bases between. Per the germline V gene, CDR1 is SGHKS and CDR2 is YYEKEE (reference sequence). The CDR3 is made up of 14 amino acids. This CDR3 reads CASSTVGKSYEQYV. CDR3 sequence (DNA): TGTGCCAGCAGCACCGTAGGGAAATCCTACGAGCAGTACGTC.

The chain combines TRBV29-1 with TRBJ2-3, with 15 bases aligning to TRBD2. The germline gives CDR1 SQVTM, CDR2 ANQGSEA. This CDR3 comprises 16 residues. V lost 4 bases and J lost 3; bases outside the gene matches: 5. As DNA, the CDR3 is TGCAGCGTTGCTGGACTAGCGGGGGGGAGAACAGATACGCAGTATTTT. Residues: CSVAGLAGGRTDTQYF.

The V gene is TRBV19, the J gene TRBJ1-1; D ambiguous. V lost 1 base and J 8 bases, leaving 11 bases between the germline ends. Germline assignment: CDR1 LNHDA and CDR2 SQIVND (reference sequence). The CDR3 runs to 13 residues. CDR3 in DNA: TGTGCCAGTAGTATAGGGACCAGTCGGGAAGCTTTCTTT. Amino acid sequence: CASSIGTSREAFF.

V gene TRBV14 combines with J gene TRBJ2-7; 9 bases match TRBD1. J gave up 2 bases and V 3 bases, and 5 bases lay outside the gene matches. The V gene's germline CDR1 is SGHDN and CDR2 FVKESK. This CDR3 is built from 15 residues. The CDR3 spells CASSHRTGVPYEQYF. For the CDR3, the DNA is TGTGCCAGCAGCCACCGGACAGGGGTTCCCTACGAGCAGTACTTC.

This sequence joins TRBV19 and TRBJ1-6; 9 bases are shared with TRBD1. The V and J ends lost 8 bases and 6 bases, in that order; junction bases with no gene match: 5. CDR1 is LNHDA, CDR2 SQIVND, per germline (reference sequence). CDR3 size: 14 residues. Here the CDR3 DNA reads TGTGCCAGTGGTACAGGGGGCCTTAATTCACCCCTCCACTTT. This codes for CASGTGGLNSPLHF.

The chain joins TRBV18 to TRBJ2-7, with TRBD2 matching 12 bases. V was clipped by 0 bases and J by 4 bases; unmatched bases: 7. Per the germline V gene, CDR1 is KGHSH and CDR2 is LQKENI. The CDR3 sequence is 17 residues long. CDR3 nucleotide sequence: TGTGCCAGCTCACCACCGGTGACTAGCGGGAGAGGGTACGAGCAGTACTTC. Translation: CASSPPVTSGRGYEQYF.

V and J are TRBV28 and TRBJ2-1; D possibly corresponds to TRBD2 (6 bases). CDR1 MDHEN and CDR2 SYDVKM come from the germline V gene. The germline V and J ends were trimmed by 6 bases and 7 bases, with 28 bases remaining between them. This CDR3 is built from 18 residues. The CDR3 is CASSYWGAGSPTRNEQFF. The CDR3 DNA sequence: TGTGCCAGCAGCTACTGGGGCGCGGGGTCACCGACTAGGAATGAGCAGTTCTTC.

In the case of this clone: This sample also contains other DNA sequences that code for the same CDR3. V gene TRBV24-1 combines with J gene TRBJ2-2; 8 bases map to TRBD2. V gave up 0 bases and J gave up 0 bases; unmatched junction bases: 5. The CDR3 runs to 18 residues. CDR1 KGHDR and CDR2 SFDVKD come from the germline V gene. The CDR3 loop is CATSDLRGGPANTGELFF. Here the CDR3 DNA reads TGTGCCACCAGTGATTTGCGGGGGGGGCCCGCGAACACCGGGGAGCTGTTTTTT.

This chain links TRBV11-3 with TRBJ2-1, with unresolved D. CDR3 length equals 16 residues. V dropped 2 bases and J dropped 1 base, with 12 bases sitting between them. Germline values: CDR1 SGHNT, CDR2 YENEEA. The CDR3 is CASSLILRRSYNEQFF. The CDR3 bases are TGTGCCAGCAGCTTAATTCTTAGGCGGTCCTACAATGAGCAGTTCTTC.

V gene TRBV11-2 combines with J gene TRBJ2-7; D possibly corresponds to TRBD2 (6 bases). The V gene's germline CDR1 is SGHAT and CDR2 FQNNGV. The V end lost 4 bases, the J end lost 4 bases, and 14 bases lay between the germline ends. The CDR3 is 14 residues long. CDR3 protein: CASSSAAGLYEQYF. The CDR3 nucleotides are TGTGCCAGCAGCTCCGCCGCGGGACTTTACGAGCAGTACTTC.

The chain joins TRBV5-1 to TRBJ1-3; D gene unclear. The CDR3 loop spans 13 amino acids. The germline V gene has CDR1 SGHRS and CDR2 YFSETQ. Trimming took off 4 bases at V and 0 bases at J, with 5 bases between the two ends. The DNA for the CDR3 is TGCGCCAGCAGCCTGGTCTCTGGAAACACCATATATTTT. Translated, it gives CASSLVSGNTIYF.

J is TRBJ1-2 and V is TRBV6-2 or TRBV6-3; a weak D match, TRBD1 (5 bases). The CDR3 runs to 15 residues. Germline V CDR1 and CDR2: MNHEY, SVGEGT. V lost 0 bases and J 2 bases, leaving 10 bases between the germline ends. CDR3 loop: CASSYSGGKNYGYTF. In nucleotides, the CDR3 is TGTGCCAGCAGTTACTCCGGGGGGAAGAACTATGGCTACACCTTC.

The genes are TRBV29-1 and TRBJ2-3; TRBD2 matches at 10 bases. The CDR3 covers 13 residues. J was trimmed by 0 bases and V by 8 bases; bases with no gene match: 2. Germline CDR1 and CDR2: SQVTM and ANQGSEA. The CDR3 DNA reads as TGCAGCTCTAGCGGGGGCAGCACAGATACGCAGTATTTT. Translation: CSSSGGSTDTQYF.

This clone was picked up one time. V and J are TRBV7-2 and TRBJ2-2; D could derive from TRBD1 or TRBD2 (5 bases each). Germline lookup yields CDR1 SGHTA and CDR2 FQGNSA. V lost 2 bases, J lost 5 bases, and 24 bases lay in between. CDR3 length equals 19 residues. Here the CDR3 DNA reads TGTGCCAGCAGCTTACGGGGCGGGCCGGGATCAGGGCTAACCGGGGAGCTGTTTTTT. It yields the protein CASSLRGGPGSGLTGELFF.

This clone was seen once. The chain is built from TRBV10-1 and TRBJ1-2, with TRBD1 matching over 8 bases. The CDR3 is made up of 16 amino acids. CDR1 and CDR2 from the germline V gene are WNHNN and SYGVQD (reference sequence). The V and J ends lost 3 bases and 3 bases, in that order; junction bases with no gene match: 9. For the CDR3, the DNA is TGCGCCAGCAGTGATGAGACAGGGGAAGGAGACTATGGCTACACCTTC. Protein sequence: CASSDETGEGDYGYTF.

This chain's CDR3 is CASSQDVEPYGYTF. The CDR3 nucleotides read TGCGCCAGCAGCCAAGACGTCGAGCCCTATGGCTACACCTTC. The chain uses TRBV4-1 and TRBJ1-2; D remains ambiguous. The CDR3 has 14 amino acids. V was trimmed by 0 bases and J by 4 bases, leaving 9 bases between them. Germline CDR1 MGHRA, CDR2 YSYEKL.